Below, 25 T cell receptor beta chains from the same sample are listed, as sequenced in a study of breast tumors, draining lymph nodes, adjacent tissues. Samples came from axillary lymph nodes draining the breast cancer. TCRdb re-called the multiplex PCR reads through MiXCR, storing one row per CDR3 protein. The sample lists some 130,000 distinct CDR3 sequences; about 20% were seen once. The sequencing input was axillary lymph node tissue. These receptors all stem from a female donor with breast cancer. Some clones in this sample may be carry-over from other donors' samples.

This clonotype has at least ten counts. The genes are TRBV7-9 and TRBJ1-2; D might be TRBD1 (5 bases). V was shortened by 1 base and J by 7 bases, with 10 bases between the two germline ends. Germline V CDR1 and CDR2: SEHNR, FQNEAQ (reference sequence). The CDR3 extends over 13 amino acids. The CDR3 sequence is CASSLGGVGGYTF. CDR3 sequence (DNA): TGTGCCAGCAGCTTAGGAGGGGTTGGTGGCTACACCTTC. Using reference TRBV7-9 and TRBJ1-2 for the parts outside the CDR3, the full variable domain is DTGVSQNPRHKITKRGQNVTFRCDPISEHNRLYWYRQTLGQGPEFLTYFQNEAQLEKSRLLSDRFSAERPKGSFSTLEIQRTEQGDSAMYLCASSLGGVGGYTFGSGTRLTVV.

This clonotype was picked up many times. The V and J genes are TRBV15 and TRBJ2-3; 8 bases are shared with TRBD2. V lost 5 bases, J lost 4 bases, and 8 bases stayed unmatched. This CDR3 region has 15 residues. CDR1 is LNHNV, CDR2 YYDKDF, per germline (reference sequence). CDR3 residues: CATSSGGGASDTQYF. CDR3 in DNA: TGTGCCACCAGCTCGGGGGGGGGGGCCTCAGATACGCAGTATTTT.

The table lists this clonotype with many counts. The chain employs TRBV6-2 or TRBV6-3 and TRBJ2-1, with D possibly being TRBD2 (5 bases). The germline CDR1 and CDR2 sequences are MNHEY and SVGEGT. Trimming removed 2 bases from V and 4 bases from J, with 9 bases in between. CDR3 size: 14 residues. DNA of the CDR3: TGTGCCAGCAGTTACAACTCGGGGTACAATGAGCAGTTCTTC. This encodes CASSYNSGYNEQFF.

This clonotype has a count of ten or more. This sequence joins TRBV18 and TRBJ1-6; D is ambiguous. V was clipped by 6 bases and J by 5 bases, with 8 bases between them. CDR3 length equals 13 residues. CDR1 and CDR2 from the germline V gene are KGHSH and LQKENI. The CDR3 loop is CASSRDNNSPLHF. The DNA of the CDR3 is TGTGCCAGCTCGAGGGATAATAATTCACCCCTCCACTTT. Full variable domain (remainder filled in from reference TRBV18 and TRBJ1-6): NAGVMQNPRHLVRRRGQEARLRCSPMKGHSHVYWYRQLPEEGLKFMVYLQKENIIDESGMPKERFSAEFPKEGPSILRIQQVVRGDSAAYFCASSRDNNSPLHFGNGTRLTVT.

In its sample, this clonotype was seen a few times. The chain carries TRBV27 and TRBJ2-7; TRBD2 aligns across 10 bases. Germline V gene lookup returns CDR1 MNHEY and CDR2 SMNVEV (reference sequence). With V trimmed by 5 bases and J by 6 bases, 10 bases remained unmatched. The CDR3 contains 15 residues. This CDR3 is CASSKPSGGIFEQYF. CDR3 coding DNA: TGTGCCAGCAGTAAGCCTAGCGGGGGCATCTTCGAGCAGTACTTC.

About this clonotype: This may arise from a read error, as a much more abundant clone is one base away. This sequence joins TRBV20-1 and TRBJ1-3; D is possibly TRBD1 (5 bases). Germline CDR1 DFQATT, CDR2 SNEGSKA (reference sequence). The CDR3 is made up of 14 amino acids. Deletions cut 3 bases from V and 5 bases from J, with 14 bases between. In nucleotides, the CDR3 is TGCAGTGCTAGCCGGGACCTACACCGAAACACCATATATTTT. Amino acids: CSASRDLHRNTIYF.

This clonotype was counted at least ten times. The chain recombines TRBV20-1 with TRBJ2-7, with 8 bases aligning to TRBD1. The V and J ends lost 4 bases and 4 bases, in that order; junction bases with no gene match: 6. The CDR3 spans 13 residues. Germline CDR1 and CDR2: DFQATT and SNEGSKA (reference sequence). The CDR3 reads CSAKRTGLYEQYF. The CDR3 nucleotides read TGCAGTGCTAAGAGGACAGGGTTGTACGAGCAGTACTTC.

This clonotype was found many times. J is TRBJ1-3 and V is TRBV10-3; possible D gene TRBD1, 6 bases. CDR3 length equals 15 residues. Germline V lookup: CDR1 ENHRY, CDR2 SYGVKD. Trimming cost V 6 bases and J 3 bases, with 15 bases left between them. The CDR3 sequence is CAISPDLGGGNTIYF. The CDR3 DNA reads TGTGCCATCAGCCCCGATTTAGGGGGTGGAAACACCATATATTTT.

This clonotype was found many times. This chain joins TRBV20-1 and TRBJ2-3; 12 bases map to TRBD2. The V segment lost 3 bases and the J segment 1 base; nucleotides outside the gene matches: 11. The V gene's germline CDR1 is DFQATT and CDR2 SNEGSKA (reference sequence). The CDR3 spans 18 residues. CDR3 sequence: CSASPASGGASGTDTQYF. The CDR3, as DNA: TGCAGTGCTAGCCCCGCTAGCGGGGGGGCAAGCGGCACAGATACGCAGTATTTT.

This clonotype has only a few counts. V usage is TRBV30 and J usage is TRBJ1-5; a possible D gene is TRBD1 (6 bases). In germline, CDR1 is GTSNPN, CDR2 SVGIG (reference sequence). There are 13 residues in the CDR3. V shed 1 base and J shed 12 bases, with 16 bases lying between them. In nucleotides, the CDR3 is TGTGCCTGGAGTGCCCAAGGGACACCCAGCCAGCATTTT. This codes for CAWSAQGTPSQHF.

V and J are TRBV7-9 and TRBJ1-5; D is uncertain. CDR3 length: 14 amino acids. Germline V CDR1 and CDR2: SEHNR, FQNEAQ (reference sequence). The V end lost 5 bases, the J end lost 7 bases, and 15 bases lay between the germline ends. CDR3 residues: CASSPSRGGQPQHF. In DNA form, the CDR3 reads TGTGCCAGCAGCCCGAGTCGGGGAGGCCAGCCCCAGCATTTT.

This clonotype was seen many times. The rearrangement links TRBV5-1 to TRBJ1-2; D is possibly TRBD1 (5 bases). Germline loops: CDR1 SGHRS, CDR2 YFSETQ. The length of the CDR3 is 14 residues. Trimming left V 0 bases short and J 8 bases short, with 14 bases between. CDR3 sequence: CASSLDVGQGGYTF. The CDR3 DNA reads TGCGCCAGCAGCTTGGATGTGGGGCAAGGGGGCTACACCTTC.

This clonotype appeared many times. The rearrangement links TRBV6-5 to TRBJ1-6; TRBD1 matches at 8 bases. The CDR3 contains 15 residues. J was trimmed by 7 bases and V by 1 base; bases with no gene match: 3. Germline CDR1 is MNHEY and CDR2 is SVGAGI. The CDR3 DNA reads TGTGCCAGCAGTTACTGGAACAGGGGGAATTCACCCCTCCACTTT. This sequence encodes CASSYWNRGNSPLHF.

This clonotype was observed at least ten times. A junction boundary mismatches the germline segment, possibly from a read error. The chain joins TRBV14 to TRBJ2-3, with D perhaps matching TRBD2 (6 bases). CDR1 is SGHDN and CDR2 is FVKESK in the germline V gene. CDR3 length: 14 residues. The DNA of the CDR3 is TGCGCCAGCAGCCAAGCAGGGAGGACAGATACGCAGTATTTT. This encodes CASSQAGRTDTQYF.

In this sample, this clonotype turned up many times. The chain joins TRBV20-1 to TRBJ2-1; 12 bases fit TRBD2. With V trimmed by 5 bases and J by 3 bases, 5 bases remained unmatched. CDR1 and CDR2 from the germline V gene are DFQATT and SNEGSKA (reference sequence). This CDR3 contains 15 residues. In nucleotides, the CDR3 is TGCAGTGCTTCCGAGACTAGCGGGAGCTACAATGAGCAGTTCTTC. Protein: CSASETSGSYNEQFF.

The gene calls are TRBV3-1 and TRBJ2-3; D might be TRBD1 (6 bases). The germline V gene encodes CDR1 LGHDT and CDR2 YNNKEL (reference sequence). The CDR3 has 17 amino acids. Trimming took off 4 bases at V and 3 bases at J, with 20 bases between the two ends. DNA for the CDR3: TGTGCCAGCAGCCGACGTCCAATGACAGGTCGAACAGATACGCAGTATTTT. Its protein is CASSRRPMTGRTDTQYF.

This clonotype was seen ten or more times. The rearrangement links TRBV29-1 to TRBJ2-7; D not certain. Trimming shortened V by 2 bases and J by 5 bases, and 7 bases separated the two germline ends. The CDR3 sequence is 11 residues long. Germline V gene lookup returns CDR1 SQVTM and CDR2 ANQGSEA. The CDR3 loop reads CSVEILNEQYF. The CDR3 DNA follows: TGCAGCGTTGAAATCCTTAACGAGCAGTACTTC.

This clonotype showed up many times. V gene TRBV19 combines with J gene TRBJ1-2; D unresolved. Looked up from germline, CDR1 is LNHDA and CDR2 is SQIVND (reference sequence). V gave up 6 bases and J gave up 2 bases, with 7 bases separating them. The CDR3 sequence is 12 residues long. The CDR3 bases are TGTGCCAGTAGCGGAGTGAACTATGGCTACACCTTC. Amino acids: CASSGVNYGYTF.

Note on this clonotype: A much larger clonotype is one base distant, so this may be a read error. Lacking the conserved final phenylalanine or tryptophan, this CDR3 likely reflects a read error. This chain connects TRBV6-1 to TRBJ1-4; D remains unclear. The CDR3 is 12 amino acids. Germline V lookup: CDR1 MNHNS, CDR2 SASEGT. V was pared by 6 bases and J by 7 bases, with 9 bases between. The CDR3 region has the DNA TGTGCCAGCAGGCGGACGGCTGAAAAACTGTTTCTT. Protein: CASRRTAEKLFL.

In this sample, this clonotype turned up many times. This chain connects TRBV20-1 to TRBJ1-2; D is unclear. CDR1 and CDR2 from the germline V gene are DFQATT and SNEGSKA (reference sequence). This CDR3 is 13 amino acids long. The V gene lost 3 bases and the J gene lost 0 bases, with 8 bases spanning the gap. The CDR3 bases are TGCAGTGCTAGCCGGGAAGCTAACTATGGCTACACCTTC. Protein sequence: CSASREANYGYTF.

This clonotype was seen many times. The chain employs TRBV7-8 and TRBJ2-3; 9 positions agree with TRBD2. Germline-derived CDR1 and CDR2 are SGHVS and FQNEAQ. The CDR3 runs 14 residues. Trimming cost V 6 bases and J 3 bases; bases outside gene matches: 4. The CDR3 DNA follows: TGTGCCAGCAGTTTCCTAGCGGGGACAGATACGCAGTATTTT. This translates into CASSFLAGTDTQYF.

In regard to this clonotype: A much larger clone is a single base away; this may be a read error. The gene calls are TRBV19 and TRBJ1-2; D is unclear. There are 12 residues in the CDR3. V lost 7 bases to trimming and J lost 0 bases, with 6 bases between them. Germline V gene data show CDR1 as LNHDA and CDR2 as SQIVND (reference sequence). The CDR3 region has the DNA TGTGCCAGTACCATGGCTAACTATGGCTACACCTTC. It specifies CASTMANYGYTF.

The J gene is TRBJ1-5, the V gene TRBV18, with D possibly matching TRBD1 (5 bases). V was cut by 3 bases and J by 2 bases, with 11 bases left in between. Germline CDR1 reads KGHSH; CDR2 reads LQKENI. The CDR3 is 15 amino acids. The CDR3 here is CASSPTDSRNQPQHF. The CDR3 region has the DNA TGTGCCAGCTCACCTACTGACAGCCGCAATCAGCCCCAGCATTTT. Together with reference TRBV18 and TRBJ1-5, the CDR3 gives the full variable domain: NAGVMQNPRHLVRRRGQEARLRCSPMKGHSHVYWYRQLPEEGLKFMVYLQKENIIDESGMPKERFSAEFPKEGPSILRIQQVVRGDSAAYFCASSPTDSRNQPQHFGDGTRLSIL.

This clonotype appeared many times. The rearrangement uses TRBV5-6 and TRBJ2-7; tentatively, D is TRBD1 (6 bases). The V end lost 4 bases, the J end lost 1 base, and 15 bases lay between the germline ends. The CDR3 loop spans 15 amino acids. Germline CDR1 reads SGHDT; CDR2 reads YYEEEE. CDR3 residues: CASSILSGESYEQYF. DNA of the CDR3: TGTGCCAGCAGCATCTTATCAGGGGAGTCCTACGAGCAGTACTTC.

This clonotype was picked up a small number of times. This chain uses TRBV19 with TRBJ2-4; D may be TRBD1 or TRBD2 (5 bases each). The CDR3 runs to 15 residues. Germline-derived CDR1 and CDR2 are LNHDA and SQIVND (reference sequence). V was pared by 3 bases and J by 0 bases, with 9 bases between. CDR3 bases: TGTGCCAGTAGTATTGGGGACGGAGCCAAAAACATTCAGTACTTC. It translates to CASSIGDGAKNIQYF.